The 21 T cell receptor beta chains reported below all come from one sample, sequenced in a study of T cell repertoires in cytomegalovirus infection. TCRdb used MiXCR to reprocess the reads, holding one entry per CDR3 protein. Among 500,000 to 600,000 distinct CDR3 sequences listed, 15% to 20% were seen once. Sample: CD8+ T cells from PBMCs. The source of these receptors is a human donor in good health (CMV status not recorded). Some clones in this sample may be carry-over from other donors' samples.

The chain couples TRBV20-1 to TRBJ2-7; D may match TRBD1 or TRBD2 (6 bases each). The CDR3 is made up of 16 amino acids. Between the trimmed V and J ends, which lost 0 bases and 0 bases, there was a span of 15 bases. Per the germline V gene, CDR1 is DFQATT and CDR2 is SNEGSKA (reference sequence). The CDR3 DNA sequence: TGCAGTGCTAGAGATGGTAGGGGGGCCCCCTCCTACGAGCAGTACTTC. Residues: CSARDGRGAPSYEQYF.

Only a few counts were recorded for this clonotype. V gene TRBV13 combines with J gene TRBJ1-4, with D maybe TRBD1 (5 bases). V was trimmed by 9 bases and J by 10 bases, leaving 18 bases between them. CDR1 PRHDT and CDR2 FYEKMQ come from the germline V gene (reference sequence). This CDR3 has 13 residues. The CDR3 spells CASRDATMGKLFF. CDR3 coding DNA: TGTGCCAGTCGGGACGCCACAATGGGAAAACTGTTTTTT.

This chain uses TRBV4-2 with TRBJ1-2, with 9 positions matching TRBD1. The CDR3 sequence is 15 residues long. Per the germline V gene, CDR1 is LGHNA and CDR2 is YNFKEQ. Trimming at V came to 0 bases and at J to 8 bases, leaving 7 bases not matched to a gene. CDR3 nucleotide sequence: TGTGCCAGCAGCCAAGAGGGACAGGGCCACGGGGGCTACACCTTC. Translating it yields CASSQEGQGHGGYTF.

The sample holds many counts of this clonotype. The chain couples TRBV7-8 to TRBJ2-7; perhaps D is TRBD1 or TRBD2 (5 bases each). Germline V gene data show CDR1 as SGHVS and CDR2 as FQNEAQ. V was trimmed by 8 bases and J by 3 bases, leaving 8 bases between them. The CDR3 sequence is 11 residues long. Here the CDR3 reads CASGDHYEQYF. In nucleotides, the CDR3 is TGTGCCAGCGGGGACCACTACGAGCAGTACTTC.

This clonotype was detected a few times. The chain couples TRBV29-1 to TRBJ2-3, with no clear D. The germline V gene encodes CDR1 SQVTM and CDR2 ANQGSEA. The length of the CDR3 is 12 residues. The germline V and J ends were trimmed by 3 bases and 0 bases, with 4 bases remaining between them. The CDR3 reads CSVDVSTDTQYF. CDR3 DNA: TGCAGCGTTGATGTGAGCACAGATACGCAGTATTTT.

In its sample, this clonotype was seen many times. The CDR3 coding sequence is TGTGCCAGCAGCTTAGCCCAGGGACAGGGCTACACCTTC. Protein product: CASSLAQGQGYTF. The gene calls are TRBV7-9 and TRBJ1-2; 7 positions agree with TRBD1. Germline CDR1 and CDR2: SEHNR and FQNEAQ (reference sequence). The CDR3 totals 13 residues. V shed 0 bases, J shed 8 bases, and the junction held 3 bases outside the gene matches.

In its sample, this clonotype was seen a few times. V and J are TRBV30 and TRBJ2-4; D is ambiguous. Per germline, CDR1 GTSNPN and CDR2 SVGIG (reference sequence). CDR3 length equals 11 residues. The ends were cut back, 5 bases at V and 4 bases at J, with 6 bases in the middle. The CDR3, as DNA: TGTGCCTGGGAAGGGAAAAACATTCAGTACTTC. This translates into CAWEGKNIQYF.

This clonotype was counted many times. This chain uses TRBV2 with TRBJ2-7, with D perhaps TRBD2 (6 bases). Per germline, CDR1 SNHLY and CDR2 FYNNEI. V was cut by 5 bases and J by 3 bases, with 11 bases left in between. This CDR3 comprises 13 residues. The CDR3 is CASSRDFIYEQYF. The CDR3 nucleotides are TGTGCCAGCAGTAGGGACTTCATCTACGAGCAGTACTTC.

This clonotype turned up a few times. The V gene is TRBV6-1, the J gene TRBJ1-4; weak D call: TRBD1 (6 bases). Germline V lookup: CDR1 MNHNS, CDR2 SASEGT. The CDR3 contains 15 residues. V lost 9 bases to trimming and J lost 8 bases, with 22 bases between them. CDR3 coding DNA: TGTGCCAGGGACCTTACAGGGTTGGGAAGGGAAAAACTGTTTTTT. Amino acids: CARDLTGLGREKLFF.

The rearrangement links TRBV20-1 to TRBJ1-4, with D uncertain. Germline V gene lookup returns CDR1 DFQATT and CDR2 SNEGSKA (reference sequence). Trimming shortened V by 1 base and J by 5 bases, and 11 bases separated the two germline ends. The CDR3 runs 14 residues. This chain's CDR3 is CSARAGRVNEKLFF. CDR3 nucleotides: TGCAGTGCTAGAGCCGGGAGGGTGAATGAAAAACTGTTTTTT.

This clonotype was detected only a few times. The J gene is TRBJ1-2, the V gene TRBV5-8; possible D gene TRBD1, 6 bases. Deletions cut 2 bases from V and 8 bases from J, with 19 bases between. Germline loops: CDR1 SGHTS, CDR2 YDEGEE. The CDR3 runs to 15 residues. The CDR3 here is CASSFGQTKYRGYTF. Written as DNA, the CDR3 is TGTGCCAGCAGCTTCGGACAGACGAAATATCGGGGCTACACCTTC.

This sequence joins TRBV4-1 and TRBJ1-2; D call uncertain. This CDR3 contains 13 residues. The germline CDR1 and CDR2 sequences are MGHRA and YSYEKL. Trimming pared 0 bases from V and 6 bases from J, leaving 8 bases between. Here the CDR3 reads CASSQDPIHGYTF. CDR3 DNA: TGCGCCAGCAGCCAAGACCCCATCCATGGCTACACCTTC.

This clonotype was counted only a few times. This sequence joins TRBV20-1 and TRBJ1-4, with 9 positions matching TRBD1. Per the germline V gene, CDR1 is DFQATT and CDR2 is SNEGSKA (reference sequence). The V and J ends lost 0 bases and 4 bases, in that order; junction bases with no gene match: 9. CDR3 length: 17 amino acids. CDR3 protein: CSARDKRRGQGNEKLFF. CDR3 coding DNA: TGCAGTGCTAGAGATAAAAGGCGGGGACAGGGTAATGAAAAACTGTTTTTT.

The rearrangement joins TRBV20-1 to TRBJ2-7, with D perhaps being TRBD1 or TRBD2 (7 bases each). Trimming took 2 bases from V and 3 from J, leaving 17 bases between them. CDR3 length: 15 amino acids. The germline V gene has CDR1 DFQATT and CDR2 SNEGSKA (reference sequence). DNA for the CDR3: TGCAGTGCTAGACCGTGGGGGGGACAGATCTACGAGCAGTACTTC. Amino acid sequence: CSARPWGGQIYEQYF.

For this clonotype: This sequence may be a read error, since a much larger clone differs from it by one base. V gene TRBV7-4 combines with J gene TRBJ2-7; 9 bases agree with TRBD1. The CDR3 totals 16 residues. Germline lookup yields CDR1 SGHVT and CDR2 SQSDAQ. The CDR3 bases are TGTGCCAGCAGCCCCCAAGGGACAGGGAGCTCCTACGAGCAGCACTTC. Amino acids: CASSPQGTGSSYEQHF.

The chain employs TRBV7-9 and TRBJ1-5; D unresolved. CDR3 length: 18 residues. CDR1 and CDR2 (germline): SEHNR, FQNEAQ (reference sequence). V was cut by 2 bases and J by 4 bases, with 21 bases left in between. The CDR3 loop is CASSLIPLGPTENQPQHF. The CDR3 nucleotides read TGTGCCAGCAGCTTAATCCCCCTCGGCCCCACCGAAAATCAGCCCCAGCATTTT.

This clonotype turned up a few times. This chain uses TRBV5-8 with TRBJ2-3, with 8 positions matching TRBD2. Germline loops: CDR1 SGHTS, CDR2 YDEGEE. This CDR3 is 16 amino acids long. The V segment lost 0 bases and the J segment 4 bases; nucleotides outside the gene matches: 7. The CDR3 DNA sequence: TGTGCCAGCAGCTTGGGGAGTCGGGAGGGCCCAGATACGCAGTATTTT. Its protein product is CASSLGSREGPDTQYF.

This clonotype was seen many times. This chain joins TRBV27 and TRBJ1-4, with D possibly TRBD1 on 5 matching bases. Germline V CDR1 and CDR2: MNHEY, SMNVEV (reference sequence). Trimming pared 4 bases from V and 8 bases from J, leaving 20 bases between. The CDR3 length is 16 residues. In nucleotides, the CDR3 is TGTGCCAGCAGTTCGGGGCGAGGGGCACGAGTCGAAAAACTGTTTTTT. It yields the protein CASSSGRGARVEKLFF.

There are many counts of this clonotype. In nucleotides, the CDR3 is TGTGCCAGCAGCCCTCGACAGGGGGCCTACAATGAGCAGTTCTTC. Amino acids: CASSPRQGAYNEQFF. This chain links TRBV7-3 with TRBJ2-1; TRBD1 matches at 9 bases. The CDR3 runs 15 residues. The V and J ends lost 5 bases and 2 bases, in that order; junction bases with no gene match: 4. CDR1 and CDR2 from the germline V gene are SGHTA and FQGTGA.

This clonotype was detected only a few times. The chain is built from TRBV6-6 and TRBJ2-1; D unresolved. The length of the CDR3 is 14 residues. Germline lookup yields CDR1 MNHNY and CDR2 SVGAGI (reference sequence). V lost 0 bases to trimming and J lost 4 bases, with 7 bases between them. In nucleotides, the CDR3 is TGTGCCAGCAGTTACTCGGCTCGGTACAATGAGCAGTTCTTC. Amino acids: CASSYSARYNEQFF.

The chain uses TRBV28 and TRBJ1-1; possibly TRBD1 for D (6 bases). The CDR3 is 12 amino acids. V was trimmed by 10 bases and J by 5 bases, leaving 14 bases between them. Germline V lookup: CDR1 MDHEN, CDR2 SYDVKM. The CDR3 reads CAIGGGETEAFF. The CDR3 DNA reads as TGTGCCATCGGAGGGGGAGAAACTGAAGCTTTCTTT.